These T cell receptor beta chains were read from a single sample in a study of T cells in Graves' hyperthyroidism and ophthalmopathy. One entry per CDR3 protein results from TCRdb running MiXCR on the multiplex PCR reads. The data hold 700,000 or so distinct CDR3 sequences, with about 15% observed a single time. Sequenced: blood. All receptors derive from a man aged 18 to 29 with Graves' hyperthyroidism. CDR3s include the opening cysteine and the closing phenylalanine or tryptophan. The D gene is left open where the match is weak. Clone size appears in some rows only: once, few, many, or a class for an expanded clone.

clone size: many
D gene: .
J gene: TRBJ2-1
V gene: TRBV11-2
CDR3 DNA: TGTGCCAGCAGCCTGGGGGACTTTACCAATGAGCAGTTCTTC
CDR3 protein: CASSLGDFTNEQFF

clone size: many
D gene: TRBD1
J gene: TRBJ2-7
V gene: TRBV6-1
CDR3 DNA: TGTGCCAGCAGTGAAGCCGGACAGGGGTTTTACGAGCAGTACTTC
CDR3 protein: CASSEAGQGFYEQYF

clone size: many
D gene: .
J gene: TRBJ2-1
V gene: TRBV28
CDR3 DNA: TGTGCCAGCAGTTTATGGGGCGGAGTGGGGCCCTACAATGAGCAGTTCTTC
CDR3 protein: CASSLWGGVGPYNEQFF

clone size: .
D gene: .
J gene: TRBJ2-3
V gene: TRBV7-9
CDR3 DNA: TGTGCCAGCAGCCACGGGCAGATCGGAACAGATACGCAGTATTTT
CDR3 protein: CASSHGQIGTDTQYF

clone size: many
D gene: .
J gene: TRBJ2-5
V gene: TRBV28
CDR3 DNA: TGTGCCAGCAGCGTCGGGGGGCTGGAGACCCAGTACTTC
CDR3 protein: CASSVGGLETQYF

clone size: many
D gene: .
J gene: TRBJ2-5
V gene: TRBV18
CDR3 DNA: TGTGCCAGCTCAGGCCGGGACGGGTTCCAAGAGACCCAGTACTTC
CDR3 protein: CASSGRDGFQETQYF

clone size: .
D gene: .
J gene: TRBJ2-1
V gene: TRBV7-2
CDR3 DNA: TGTGCCAGCAGCTTAGCGGCCTCGAACAATGAGCAGTTCTTC
CDR3 protein: CASSLAASNNEQFF

clone size: .
D gene: .
J gene: TRBJ2-2
V gene: TRBV7-9
CDR3 DNA: TGTGCCAGCAGGCAGGGAAGTTTTATCGGGGAGCTGTTTTTT
CDR3 protein: CASRQGSFIGELFF

clone size: few
D gene: .
J gene: TRBJ1-1
V gene: TRBV7-9
CDR3 DNA: TGTGCCAGCAGCTTACCACTCAAGCAAAGGGATGACACTACTGAAGCTTTCTTT
CDR3 protein: CASSLPLKQRDDTTEAFF

clone size: few
D gene: .
J gene: TRBJ2-5
V gene: TRBV12-3/TRBV12-4
CDR3 DNA: TGTGCCAGCAGTTTTTACGGGGCCGGGACCCAGTACTTC
CDR3 protein: CASSFYGAGTQYF

clone size: .
D gene: .
J gene: TRBJ1-5
V gene: TRBV28
CDR3 DNA: TGTGCCAGCAGTTTGGGAGGGAAGTTTCAGCCCCAGCATTTT
CDR3 protein: CASSLGGKFQPQHF

clone size: .
D gene: TRBD2
J gene: TRBJ2-7
V gene: TRBV2
CDR3 DNA: TGTGCCAGCAACCCAACCGGGACTAGCGCCTCGGTGCAGTACTTC
CDR3 protein: CASNPTGTSASVQYF

clone size: few
D gene: .
J gene: TRBJ2-3
V gene: TRBV19
CDR3 DNA: TGTGCCAGTAGACCCGGGACACTATTAGGCACAGATACGCAGTATTTT
CDR3 protein: CASRPGTLLGTDTQYF

clone size: .
D gene: .
J gene: TRBJ2-3
V gene: TRBV20-1
CDR3 DNA: TGCAGTGCGCCTAGCGCATCAGATACGCAGTATTTT
CDR3 protein: CSAPSASDTQYF

clone size: .
D gene: .
J gene: TRBJ1-4
V gene: TRBV7-9
CDR3 DNA: TGTGCCAGCAGCTTATCCGGTGTTAATGAAAAACTGTTTTTT
CDR3 protein: CASSLSGVNEKLFF

clone size: many
D gene: .
J gene: TRBJ1-2
V gene: TRBV3-1
CDR3 DNA: TGTGCCAGCAGCCGGGAGGCGGCACAAGTCTACACCTTC
CDR3 protein: CASSREAAQVYTF

clone size: many
D gene: TRBD1
J gene: TRBJ1-2
V gene: TRBV7-3
CDR3 DNA: TGTGCCAGCAGCTTAGGACAGGGCCTTGGCTACACCTTC
CDR3 protein: CASSLGQGLGYTF

clone size: many
D gene: .
J gene: TRBJ2-2
V gene: TRBV7-2
CDR3 DNA: TGTGCCAGCAGCTCCAGCAACACCGGGGAGCTGTTTTTT
CDR3 protein: CASSSSNTGELFF

clone size: many
D gene: .
J gene: TRBJ2-7
V gene: TRBV15
CDR3 DNA: TGTGCCACCAGCAGAGGTTCCTACGAGCAGTACTTC
CDR3 protein: CATSRGSYEQYF

clone size: many
D gene: .
J gene: TRBJ2-5
V gene: TRBV2
CDR3 DNA: TGTGCCAGCACGAGGGGGGGGCAAGAGACCCAGTACTTC
CDR3 protein: CASTRGGQETQYF

clone size: few
D gene: TRBD1
J gene: TRBJ1-5
V gene: TRBV5-1
CDR3 DNA: TGCGCCAGCAGCCTTTCACAGGGGCGGCCCCAGCATTTT
CDR3 protein: CASSLSQGRPQHF

clone size: few
D gene: TRBD1
J gene: TRBJ2-2
V gene: TRBV18
CDR3 DNA: TGTGCCAGCTCACCACAGACAGGGGGAGGCACCGGGGAGCTGTTTTTT
CDR3 protein: CASSPQTGGGTGELFF

clone size: .
D gene: TRBD1
J gene: TRBJ2-7
V gene: TRBV4-2
CDR3 DNA: TGTGCCAGCAGCCGCAGGGACAGGGGGGATGGCGAGCAGTACTTC
CDR3 protein: CASSRRDRGDGEQYF

clone size: few
D gene: TRBD1
J gene: TRBJ1-2
V gene: TRBV19
CDR3 DNA: TGTGCCAGTAGTACCGGGACAGATCTTAACTATGGCTACACCTTC
CDR3 protein: CASSTGTDLNYGYTF

clone size: many
D gene: .
J gene: TRBJ1-5
V gene: TRBV2
CDR3 DNA: TGTGCCAGCAGCAGGGCAGATCAGCCCCAGCATTTT
CDR3 protein: CASSRADQPQHF

clone size: .
D gene: .
J gene: TRBJ1-1
V gene: TRBV20-1
CDR3 DNA: TGCAGTGCTAGAGATAGGAGGAGGACTGAAGCTTTCTTT
CDR3 protein: CSARDRRRTEAFF

clone size: .
D gene: .
J gene: TRBJ2-4
V gene: TRBV5-1
CDR3 DNA: TGCGCCAGCAGCTTGGATAACCCAAACATTCAGTACTTC
CDR3 protein: CASSLDNPNIQYF

clone size: .
D gene: .
J gene: TRBJ2-7
V gene: TRBV4-3
CDR3 DNA: TGCGCCAGCAGCCAAACCAGGGAGGCCACCTACGAGCAGTACTTC
CDR3 protein: CASSQTREATYEQYF

clone size: many
D gene: .
J gene: TRBJ2-1
V gene: TRBV20-1
CDR3 DNA: TGCAGTGCTGGGGGAGTTTGGGAGCAGTTCTTC
CDR3 protein: CSAGGVWEQFF